The 20 T cell receptor beta chains listed next were all sequenced from one sample in a study of Ad26.COV2.S vaccination and SARS-CoV-2 variants. The treatment denotes: roughly 18 received Ad26.COV2.S at low or high dose, single or two shots; about 5 received placebo; per-sample allocation not given. After the first vaccine or placebo injection, samples were drawn on day 63. The table came from immunoSEQ multiplex PCR; TCRdb's copy has only in-frame clones and leaves some out. Here the sample spans a few hundred thousand clones, about 91% being singletons. The sample in question was peripheral blood, obtained in a trial of Ad26.COV2.S vaccine versus placebo. The receptor source for this set is a person aged 18-65 years who received the Ad26.COV2.S COVID-19 vaccine or a placebo.

CDR3 in amino acids: CASSLELVGANVLTF. CDR3 DNA: TGTGCCAGCAGCTTAGAGTTGGTAGGGGCCAACGTCCTGACTTTC. The rearrangement links TRBV7-2 to TRBJ2-6, with unresolved D. Trimming took 1 base from V and 4 from J, leaving 8 bases between them. CDR1 is SGHTA, CDR2 FQGNSA, per germline. CDR3 length equals 15 residues.

The V and J genes are TRBV5-6 and TRBJ1-4, with D perhaps matching TRBD1 (5 bases). The V gene lost 1 base and the J gene lost 4 bases, with 14 bases spanning the gap. Germline V gene data show CDR1 as SGHDT and CDR2 as YYEEEE. The CDR3 contains 16 residues. The CDR3 here is CASSLSPGPLNEKLFF. Here the CDR3 DNA reads TGTGCCAGCAGCTTGTCTCCGGGACCGCTTAATGAAAAACTGTTTTTT.

Of note for this clone: The sample carries other DNA sequences with the same CDR3. The CDR3 protein is CAISESTGDQPQHF. The CDR3, as DNA: TGTGCCATCAGTGAGTCGACAGGGGATCAGCCCCAGCATTTT. The chain combines TRBV10-3 with TRBJ1-5, with 8 bases lining up with TRBD1. The J segment lost 5 bases and the V segment lost 0 bases, leaving 0 bases of the junction unmatched. The germline V gene encodes CDR1 ENHRY and CDR2 SYGVKD. CDR3 length: 14 amino acids.

This rearrangement joins TRBV6-1 to TRBJ1-5; possibly TRBD1 for D (6 bases). Germline-derived CDR1 and CDR2 are MNHNS and SASEGT. The ends were cut back, 2 bases at V and 7 bases at J, with 15 bases in the middle. This CDR3 contains 15 residues. CDR3 in DNA: TGTGCCAGCAGTGAATGGAAACAGGGAAGACAGCCCCAGCATTTT. Residues: CASSEWKQGRQPQHF.

Only one count was recorded for this clone. The chain employs TRBV30 and TRBJ2-3; 7 bases align to TRBD2. There are 14 residues in the CDR3. Germline-derived CDR1 and CDR2 are GTSNPN and SVGIG (reference sequence). The ends lost 0 bases at V and 4 bases at J; junction bases unmatched: 4. CDR3 nucleotide sequence: TGTGCCTGGAGTGTTAGGGGAGGGGCAGATACGCAGTATTTT. This translates into CAWSVRGGADTQYF. Filled out from reference TRBV30 and TRBJ2-3, the complete variable domain reads SQTIHQWPATLVQPVGSPLSLECTVEGTSNPNLYWYRQAAGRGLQLLFYSVGIGQISSEVPQNLSASRPQDRQFILSSKKLLLSDSGFYLCAWSVRGGADTQYFGPGTRLTVL.

The J gene is TRBJ1-2, the V gene TRBV9, with 9 nucleotides matching TRBD1. The germline gives CDR1 SGDLS, CDR2 YYNGEE. After removal of 4 bases from V and 8 bases from J, the junction contained 21 bases not matched to a gene. The CDR3 has 18 residues. The CDR3 bases are TGTGCCAGCAGCCCCTACCTAGGGCCGGGACAGGGTAGGTGGGGCTACACCTTC. Amino acid sequence: CASSPYLGPGQGRWGYTF.

The V call is TRBV9, the J call TRBJ2-7; 11 bases match TRBD2. V shed 4 bases and J 3 bases; nucleotides not matched to a gene: 9. The CDR3 extends over 16 amino acids. The V gene's germline CDR1 is SGDLS and CDR2 YYNGEE. CDR3 sequence (DNA): TGTGCCAGCAGCCCAGGCTCTAGCGGGAGGCTCTACGAGCAGTACTTC. Its translation: CASSPGSSGRLYEQYF. Filled out from reference TRBV9 and TRBJ2-7, the complete variable domain reads DSGVTQTPKHLITATGQRVTLRCSPRSGDLSVYWYQQSLDQGLQFLIQYYNGEERAKGNILERFSAQQFPDLHSELNLSSLELGDSALYFCASSPGSSGRLYEQYFGPGTRLTVT.

J is TRBJ2-1 and V is TRBV5-1, with TRBD2 matching 11 bases. The J segment lost 8 bases and the V segment lost 0 bases, leaving 4 bases of the junction unmatched. The CDR3 length is 15 residues. Per germline, CDR1 SGHRS and CDR2 YFSETQ. The CDR3 here is CASSLGLAGRDEQFF. In DNA form, the CDR3 reads TGCGCCAGCAGCTTGGGACTAGCGGGAAGGGATGAGCAGTTCTTC.

The chain recombines TRBV11-3 with TRBJ1-1; no reliable D call. The CDR3 is 11 residues long. Trimming removed 5 bases at V and 2 bases at J, with 3 bases between. Germline V CDR1 and CDR2: SGHNT, YENEEA. The CDR3: CASSTNTEAFF. The CDR3 DNA reads TGTGCCAGCAGCACCAACACTGAAGCTTTCTTT.

The chain couples TRBV19 to TRBJ1-2; 12 bases are a match to TRBD1. The CDR3 spans 16 residues. Germline CDR1 and CDR2: LNHDA and SQIVND (reference sequence). V shed 6 bases and J 3 bases; nucleotides not matched to a gene: 8. CDR3 in amino acids: CASREPGQGAYYGYTF. For the CDR3, the DNA is TGTGCCAGTAGAGAACCGGGACAGGGGGCTTACTATGGCTACACCTTC.

The chain joins TRBV5-4 to TRBJ2-1, with TRBD2 matching 15 bases. Germline CDR1 reads SGHNT; CDR2 reads YYREEE (reference sequence). V lost 5 bases and J lost 9; bases outside the gene matches: 12. The CDR3 contains 17 residues. The CDR3 coding sequence is TGTGCCAGCAGACCAGCCGGGACTAGCGGGAGGACCTTTGAGCAGTTCTTC. Its translation: CASRPAGTSGRTFEQFF.

This clone is a singleton in its sample. The V gene is TRBV19, the J gene TRBJ2-5; TRBD1 agrees at 9 bases. V trimming: 5 bases; J trimming: 5 bases; junction bases outside the gene matches: 6. The germline V gene encodes CDR1 LNHDA and CDR2 SQIVND (reference sequence). The length of the CDR3 is 14 residues. The CDR3 region has the DNA TGTGCCAGTAGTCACACAGGGGGCCGGGAGACCCAGTACTTC. Encoded protein: CASSHTGGRETQYF. The full variable domain, with the rest looked up from reference TRBV19 and TRBJ2-5, is DGGITQSPKYLFRKEGQNVTLSCEQNLNHDAMYWYRQDPGQGLRLIYYSQIVNDFQKGDIAEGYSVSREKKESFPLTVTSAQKNPTAFYLCASSHTGGRETQYFGPGTRLLVL.

The V gene is TRBV6-5, the J gene TRBJ2-7; D not certain. V dropped 6 bases and J dropped 0 bases, with 9 bases sitting between them. This CDR3 region has 13 residues. Germline-derived CDR1 and CDR2 are MNHEY and SVGAGI. The CDR3: CASRSAGSYEQYF. CDR3 DNA: TGTGCCAGCAGGTCGGCTGGCTCCTACGAGCAGTACTTC.

The chain employs TRBV4-1 and TRBJ1-2; perhaps TRBD1 as D (5 bases). The CDR3 totals 13 residues. Per the germline V gene, CDR1 is MGHRA and CDR2 is YSYEKL. V lost 8 bases and J 6 bases, leaving 16 bases between the germline ends. The CDR3 coding sequence is TGCGCCAGCTGCCGCCTGGGGGGTGATGGCTACACCTTC. Its protein is CASCRLGGDGYTF.

A few counts support this clone. The rearrangement links TRBV7-2 to TRBJ2-2, with D tentatively TRBD1 (6 bases). Germline V CDR1 and CDR2: SGHTA, FQGNSA. This CDR3 is built from 13 residues. V was pared by 4 bases and J by 6 bases, with 9 bases between. DNA of the CDR3: TGTGCCAGCAGCTCCCAGGGGTCCGGGGAGCTGTTTTTT. Its translation is CASSSQGSGELFF.

The gene calls are TRBV5-1 and TRBJ2-1; D is possibly TRBD2 (5 bases). V shed 0 bases and J shed 4 bases, with 11 bases lying between them. Germline V gene lookup returns CDR1 SGHRS and CDR2 YFSETQ. This CDR3 region has 15 residues. CDR3: CASSLAESGYNEQFF. For the CDR3, the DNA is TGCGCCAGCAGCTTGGCCGAAAGCGGATACAATGAGCAGTTCTTC. Looking up the rest from reference TRBV5-1 and TRBJ2-1 gives the full variable domain: KAGVTQTPRYLIKTRGQQVTLSCSPISGHRSVSWYQQTPGQGLQFLFEYFSETQRNKGNFPGRFSGRQFSNSRSEMNVSTLELGDSALYLCASSLAESGYNEQFFGPGTRLTVL.

This clone occurred once. V usage is TRBV28 and J usage is TRBJ1-5, with 8 positions matching TRBD1. The V and J ends lost 4 bases and 5 bases, in that order; junction bases with no gene match: 7. The CDR3 consists of 15 residues. The V gene's germline CDR1 is MDHEN and CDR2 SYDVKM. DNA for the CDR3: TGTGCCAGCAGTTCCCAGGGACAGGCCTATCAGCCCCAGCATTTT. It is translated as CASSSQGQAYQPQHF.

The chain combines TRBV27 with TRBJ2-1, with D perhaps matching TRBD2 (7 bases). There are 15 residues in the CDR3. In germline, CDR1 is MNHEY, CDR2 SMNVEV (reference sequence). V shed 2 bases and J shed 6 bases, with 14 bases lying between them. CDR3 loop: CASSLEQGRGNEQFF. CDR3 DNA sequence: TGTGCCAGCAGTTTAGAGCAGGGGAGGGGCAATGAGCAGTTCTTC.

The chain uses TRBV20-1 and TRBJ1-2, with TRBD1 as a possible D gene (5 bases). Trimming took off 3 bases at V and 7 bases at J, with 15 bases between the two ends. CDR1 is DFQATT and CDR2 is SNEGSKA in the germline V gene (reference sequence). The CDR3 consists of 13 residues. In DNA, the CDR3 is TGCAGTGCTAGTGTGCCTCAGCAGGGTGGCTACACCTTC. Translating it yields CSASVPQQGGYTF.

This chain joins TRBV2 and TRBJ2-1; TRBD2 matches at 8 bases. Germline trimming cut 7 bases from V and 5 bases from J; bases unmatched to any gene: 4. This CDR3 is built from 13 residues. The V gene's germline CDR1 is SNHLY and CDR2 FYNNEI. The CDR3 reads CASKLAEDNEQFF. CDR3 nucleotide sequence: TGTGCCAGCAAACTAGCGGAAGACAATGAGCAGTTCTTC.